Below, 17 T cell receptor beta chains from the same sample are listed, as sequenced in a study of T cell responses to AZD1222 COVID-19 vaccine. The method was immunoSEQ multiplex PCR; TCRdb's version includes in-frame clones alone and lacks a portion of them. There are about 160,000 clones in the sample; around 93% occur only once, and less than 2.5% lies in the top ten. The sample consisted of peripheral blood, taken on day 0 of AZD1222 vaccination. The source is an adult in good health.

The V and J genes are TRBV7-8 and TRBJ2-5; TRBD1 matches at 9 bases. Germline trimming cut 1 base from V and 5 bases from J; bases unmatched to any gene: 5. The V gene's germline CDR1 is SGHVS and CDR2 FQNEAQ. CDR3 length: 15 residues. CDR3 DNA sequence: TGTGCCAGCAGCTTAGGACAGGGGGAAGTGGAGACCCAGTACTTC. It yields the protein CASSLGQGEVETQYF. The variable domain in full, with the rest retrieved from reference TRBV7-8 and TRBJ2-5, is GAGVSQSPRYKVAKRGQDVALRCDPISGHVSLFWYQQALGQGPEFLTYFQNEAQLDKSGLPSDRFFAERPEGSVSTLKIQRTQQEDSAVYLCASSLGQGEVETQYFGPGTRLLVL.

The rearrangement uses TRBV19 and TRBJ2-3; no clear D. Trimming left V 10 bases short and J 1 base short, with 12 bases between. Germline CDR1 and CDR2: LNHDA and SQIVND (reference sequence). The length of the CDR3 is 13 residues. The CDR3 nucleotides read TGTGCCACCGCGCCTACGGGCACAGATACGCAGTATTTT. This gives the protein CATAPTGTDTQYF.

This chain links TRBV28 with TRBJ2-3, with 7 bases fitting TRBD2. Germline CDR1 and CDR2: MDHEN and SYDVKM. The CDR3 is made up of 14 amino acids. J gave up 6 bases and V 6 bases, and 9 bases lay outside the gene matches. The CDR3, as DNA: TGTGCCAGCAGGGGGGGGTTGGGAGCGGATACGCAGTATTTT. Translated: CASRGGLGADTQYF. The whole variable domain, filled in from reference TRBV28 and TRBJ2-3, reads DVKVTQSSRYLVKRTGEKVFLECVQDMDHENMFWYRQDPGLGLRLIYFSYDVKMKEKGDIPEGYSVSREKKERFSLILESASTNQTSMYLCASRGGLGADTQYFGPGTRLTVL.

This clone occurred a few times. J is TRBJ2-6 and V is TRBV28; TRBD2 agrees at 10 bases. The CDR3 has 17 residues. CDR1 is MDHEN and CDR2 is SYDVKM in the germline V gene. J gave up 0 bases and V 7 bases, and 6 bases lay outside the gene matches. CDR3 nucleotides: TGTGCCAGCATTGGAGCGGGAGGGGGCTCTGGGGCCAACGTCCTGACTTTC. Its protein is CASIGAGGGSGANVLTF.

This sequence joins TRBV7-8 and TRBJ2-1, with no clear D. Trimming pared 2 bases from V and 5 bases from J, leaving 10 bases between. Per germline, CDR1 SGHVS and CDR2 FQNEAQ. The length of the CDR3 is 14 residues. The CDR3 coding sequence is TGTGCCAGCAGCTTATTATCGACAAACAATGAGCAGTTCTTC. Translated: CASSLLSTNNEQFF.

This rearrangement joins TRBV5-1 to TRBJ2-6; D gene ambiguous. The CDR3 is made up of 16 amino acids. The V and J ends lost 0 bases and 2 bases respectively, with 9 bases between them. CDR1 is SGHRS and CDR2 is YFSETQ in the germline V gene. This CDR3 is CASSLALGTGANVLTF. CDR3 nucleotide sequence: TGCGCCAGCAGCTTGGCCTTGGGAACTGGGGCCAACGTCCTGACTTTC. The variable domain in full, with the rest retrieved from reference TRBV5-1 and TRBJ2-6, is KAGVTQTPRYLIKTRGQQVTLSCSPISGHRSVSWYQQTPGQGLQFLFEYFSETQRNKGNFPGRFSGRQFSNSRSEMNVSTLELGDSALYLCASSLALGTGANVLTFGAGSRLTVL.

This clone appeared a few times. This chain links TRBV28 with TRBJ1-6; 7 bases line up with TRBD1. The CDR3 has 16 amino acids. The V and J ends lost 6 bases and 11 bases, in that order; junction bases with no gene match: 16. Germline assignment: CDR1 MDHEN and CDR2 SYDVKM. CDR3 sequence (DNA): TGTGCCAGCAGGGGTGGACCCGGGACAGAGGTGGCACCCCTCCACTTT. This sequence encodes CASRGGPGTEVAPLHF.

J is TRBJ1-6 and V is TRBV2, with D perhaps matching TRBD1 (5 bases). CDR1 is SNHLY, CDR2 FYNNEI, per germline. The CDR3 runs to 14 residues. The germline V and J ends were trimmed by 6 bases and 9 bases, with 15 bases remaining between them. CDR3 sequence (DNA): TGTGCCAGCAGGCCCCAGGGATATCTTTCACCCCTCCACTTT. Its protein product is CASRPQGYLSPLHF.

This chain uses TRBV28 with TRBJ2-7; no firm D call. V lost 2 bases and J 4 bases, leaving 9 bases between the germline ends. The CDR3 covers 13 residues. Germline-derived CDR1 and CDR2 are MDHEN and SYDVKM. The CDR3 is CASSLNPAYEQYF. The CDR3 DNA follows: TGTGCCAGCAGTTTAAATCCAGCTTACGAGCAGTACTTC.

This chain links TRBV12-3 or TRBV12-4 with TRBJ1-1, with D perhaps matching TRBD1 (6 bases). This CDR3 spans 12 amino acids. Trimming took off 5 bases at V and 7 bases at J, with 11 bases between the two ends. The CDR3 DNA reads TGTGCCAGCAGTACAGGGTTTCTTGAAGCTTTCTTT. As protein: CASSTGFLEAFF.

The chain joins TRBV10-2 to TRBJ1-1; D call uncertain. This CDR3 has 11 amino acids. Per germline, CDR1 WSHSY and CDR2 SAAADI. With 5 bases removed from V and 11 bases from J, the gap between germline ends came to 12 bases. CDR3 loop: CASSWTGEAFF. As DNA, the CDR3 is TGCGCCAGCAGTTGGACGGGCGAGGCTTTCTTT.

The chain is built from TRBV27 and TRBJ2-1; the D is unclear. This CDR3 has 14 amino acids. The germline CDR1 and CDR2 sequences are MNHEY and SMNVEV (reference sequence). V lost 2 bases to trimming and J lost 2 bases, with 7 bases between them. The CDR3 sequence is CASSLDTTYNEQFF. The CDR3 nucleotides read TGTGCCAGCAGTTTAGATACCACCTACAATGAGCAGTTCTTC.

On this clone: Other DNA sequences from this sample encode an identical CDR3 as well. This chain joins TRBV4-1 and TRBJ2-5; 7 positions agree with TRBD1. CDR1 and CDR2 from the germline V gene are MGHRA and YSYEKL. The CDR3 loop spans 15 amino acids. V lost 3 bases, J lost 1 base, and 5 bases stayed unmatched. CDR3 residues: CASSQPGQLQETQYF. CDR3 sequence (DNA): TGCGCCAGCAGCCAGCCGGGACAGCTCCAAGAGACCCAGTACTTC.

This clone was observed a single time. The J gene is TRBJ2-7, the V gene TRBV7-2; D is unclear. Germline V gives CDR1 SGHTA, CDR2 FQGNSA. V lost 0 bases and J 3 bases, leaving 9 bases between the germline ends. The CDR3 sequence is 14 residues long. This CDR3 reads CASSLAGYGYEQYF. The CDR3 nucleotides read TGTGCCAGCAGCTTAGCCGGGTACGGCTACGAGCAGTACTTC.

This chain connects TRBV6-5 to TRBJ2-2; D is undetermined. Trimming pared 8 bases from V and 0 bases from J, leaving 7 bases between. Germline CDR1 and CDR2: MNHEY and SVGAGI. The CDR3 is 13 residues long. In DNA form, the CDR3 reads TGTGCCAGCGTAGTTGCGAACACCGGGGAGCTGTTTTTT. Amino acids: CASVVANTGELFF.

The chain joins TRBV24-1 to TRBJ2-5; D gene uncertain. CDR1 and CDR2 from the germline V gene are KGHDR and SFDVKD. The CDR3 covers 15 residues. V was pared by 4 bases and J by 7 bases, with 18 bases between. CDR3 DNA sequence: TGTGCCACCAGTGACCCGACGGACCTCTGGGGGACCCAGTACTTC. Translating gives CATSDPTDLWGTQYF.

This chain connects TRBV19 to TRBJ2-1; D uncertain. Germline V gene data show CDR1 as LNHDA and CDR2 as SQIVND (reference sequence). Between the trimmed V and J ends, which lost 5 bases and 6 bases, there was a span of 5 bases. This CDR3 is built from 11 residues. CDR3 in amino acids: CASSAANEQFF. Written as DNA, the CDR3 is TGTGCCAGTAGTGCCGCCAATGAGCAGTTCTTC.